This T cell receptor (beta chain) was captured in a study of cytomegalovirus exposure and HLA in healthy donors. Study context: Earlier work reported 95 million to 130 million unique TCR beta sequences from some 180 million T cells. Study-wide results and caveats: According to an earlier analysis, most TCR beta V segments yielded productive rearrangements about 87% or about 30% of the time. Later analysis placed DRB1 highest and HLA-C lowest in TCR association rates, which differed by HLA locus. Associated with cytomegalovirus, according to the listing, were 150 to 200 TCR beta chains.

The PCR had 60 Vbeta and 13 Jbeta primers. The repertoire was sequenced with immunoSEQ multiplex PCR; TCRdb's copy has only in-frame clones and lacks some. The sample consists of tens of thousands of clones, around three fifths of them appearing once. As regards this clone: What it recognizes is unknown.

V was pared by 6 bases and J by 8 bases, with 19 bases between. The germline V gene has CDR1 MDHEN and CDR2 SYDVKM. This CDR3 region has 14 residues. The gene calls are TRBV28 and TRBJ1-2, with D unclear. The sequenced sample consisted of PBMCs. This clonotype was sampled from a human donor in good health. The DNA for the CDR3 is TGTGCCAGCAGCCCCCAATCGCGGGTGAACGGCTACACCTTC. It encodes CASSPQSRVNGYTF.